This TCR beta chain was sequenced during a study of shared clonotypes between healthy human individuals. The wider study: The plates for each donor numbered three CD4 naive, three CD4 memory, two CD8 naive and one CD8 memory.

CDR1 is SGHNT, CDR2 YYREEE, per germline (reference sequence). The V end lost 0 bases, the J end lost 3 bases, and 12 bases lay between the germline ends. The CDR3 loop spans 15 amino acids. This clone has more than one count but fewer than ten. Its antigen is undetermined. Regarding the study as a whole: An effect of sequencing depth on clonotype sharing among donors was expected.

Produced via immunoSEQ multiplex PCR; TCRdb's table is partial and in-frame only. The table has some 1 million clones, about 75% seen once. Naive CD4+ cells were CD45RA-selected; the remaining cells were memory. The TCR originated in a young man in good health. The V and J genes are TRBV5-4 and TRBJ1-1; no reliable D call. The sequencing sample was made of memory CD4+ T cells sorted from blood. Subset: CD45RA-negative fraction. The CDR3, as DNA: TGTGCCAGCAGCTTGGTGGCGGCCAAAGACACTGAAGCTTTCTTT. It yields the protein CASSLVAAKDTEAFF. Looking up the rest from reference TRBV5-4 and TRBJ1-1 gives the full variable domain: ETGVTQSPTHLIKTRGQQVTLRCSSQSGHNTVSWYQQALGQGPQFIFQYYREEENGRGNFPPRFSGLQFPNYSSELNVNALELDDSALYLCASSLVAAKDTEAFFGQGTRLTVV.